One sample yielded the 7 T cell receptor beta chains listed below, sequenced in a study of cytomegalovirus exposure and HLA in healthy donors. Only in-frame clones appear in the TCRdb table, and some are missing; sequencing was by immunoSEQ multiplex PCR. The sample holds fewer than 250,000 clones, around four fifths seen once. Sample: PBMCs. The receptors derive from a woman aged 30 to 39 in good health and CMV-seropositive.

The chain has TRBV6-4 and TRBJ2-1; 7 positions agree with TRBD1. The V segment lost 6 bases and the J segment 7 bases; nucleotides outside the gene matches: 9. Germline V lookup: CDR1 MRHNA, CDR2 SNTAGT. The CDR3 covers 14 residues. The CDR3, as DNA: TGTGCCAGCAGCTCGGGTCAGGGGGTGAATGAGCAGTTCTTC. It encodes CASSSGQGVNEQFF.

The chain is built from TRBV6-7 and TRBJ2-7; tentatively, D is TRBD2 (6 bases). TRBV6-7 belongs to the ORF category, with a function that is uncertain. V was trimmed by 6 bases and J by 5 bases, leaving 26 bases between them. The CDR3 contains 17 residues. The CDR3 is CASSRTPAGTGEDEQYF. The DNA of the CDR3 is TGTGCCAGCAGCCGCACTCCAGCCGGGACGGGAGAAGACGAGCAGTACTTC.

The rearrangement uses TRBV11-2 and TRBJ2-7, with D perhaps TRBD1 (5 bases). This CDR3 is built from 14 residues. In germline, CDR1 is SGHAT, CDR2 FQNNGV. Trimming left V 5 bases short and J 7 bases short, with 18 bases between. The CDR3 DNA sequence: TGTGCCAGCAGCGCCCCCAGGGTTCCCGGGGAGCAGTACTTC. It specifies CASSAPRVPGEQYF.

This chain connects TRBV30 to TRBJ2-5; D not certain. CDR1 and CDR2 (germline): GTSNPN, SVGIG (reference sequence). This CDR3 has 14 amino acids. V was trimmed by 1 base and J by 5 bases, leaving 14 bases between them. The CDR3 region is CAWSAGSSRETQYF. The CDR3 DNA follows: TGTGCCTGGAGTGCTGGTAGCTCGAGGGAGACCCAGTACTTC.

The rearrangement joins TRBV19 to TRBJ2-3, with 13 bases lining up with TRBD2. V gave up 5 bases and J gave up 4 bases; unmatched junction bases: 9. From germline, CDR1 is LNHDA and CDR2 SQIVND (reference sequence). The CDR3 runs to 17 residues. CDR3 amino acids: CASSGLAGEDSADTQYF. CDR3 in DNA: TGTGCCAGTAGTGGACTAGCGGGAGAAGACTCGGCAGATACGCAGTATTTT.

The CDR3 coding sequence is TGTGCCAGCAGTTTATCAGGGCAGAACTTAGAGACCCAGTACTTC. This gives the protein CASSLSGQNLETQYF. The V gene is TRBV28, the J gene TRBJ2-5, with a tentative D call TRBD1 (5 bases). Trimming removed 1 base from V and 4 bases from J, with 13 bases in between. Germline lookup yields CDR1 MDHEN and CDR2 SYDVKM. This CDR3 is built from 15 residues.

This clone was observed once. This chain connects TRBV7-2 to TRBJ1-3, with D perhaps matching TRBD1 (6 bases). CDR1 is SGHTA, CDR2 FQGNSA, per germline. CDR3 length: 17 amino acids. The ends were cut back, 5 bases at V and 4 bases at J, with 21 bases in the middle. CDR3 residues: CASSALASGGEGNTIYF. CDR3 in DNA: TGTGCCAGCAGCGCCCTTGCCTCCGGGGGCGAAGGAAACACCATATATTTT. Full variable domain (missing parts from reference TRBV7-2 and TRBJ1-3): GAGVSQSPSNKVTEKGKDVELRCDPISGHTALYWYRQSLGQGLEFLIYFQGNSAPDKSGLPSDRFSAERTGGSVSTLTIQRTQQEDSAVYLCASSALASGGEGNTIYFGEGSWLTVV.